This T cell receptor beta chain was observed in a study of shared clonotypes between healthy human individuals. Germline CDR1 is KGHSH and CDR2 is LQKENI. V was clipped by 6 bases and J by 6 bases; unmatched bases: 10. CDR3 length equals 14 residues. This clone was detected only once. Profiling relied on immunoSEQ multiplex PCR, and the TCRdb table lists in-frame clones only, not all of them. Of 2 million to 2.5 million clones listed, more than 80% are singletons. The rearrangement links TRBV18 to TRBJ2-7; 8 bases map to TRBD2. Sequencing was carried out using naive CD4+ T cells from PBMCs. The sample's subset: CD45RA+ positively selected. This sequence originates from a man aged 18 to 29 in good health. Some clones in this sample may be carry-over from other donors' samples. The CDR3 here is CASSKAGAGGEQYF. As DNA, the CDR3 is TGTGCCAGCTCCAAAGCTGGGGCGGGAGGCGAGCAGTACTTC. The full variable domain, completed using reference TRBV18 and TRBJ2-7, is NAGVMQNPRHLVRRRGQEARLRCSPMKGHSHVYWYRQLPEEGLKFMVYLQKENIIDESGMPKERFSAEFPKEGPSILRIQQVVRGDSAAYFCASSKAGAGGEQYFGPGTRLTVT.